This TCR beta chain originates from a study of blood T cell repertoires in COVID-19. The overall study: T cells, B-cell-depleted T cells, or PBMCs provided the cDNA or gDNA that served as material.

Clones were read by immunoSEQ multiplex PCR, and TCRdb kept only the in-frame ones, dropping some. The repertoire includes fewer than 600,000 clones, 80% to 90% of them detected once, and around 0.9% sits in the top ten. Seattle cases were enrolled at active infection and followed longitudinally. The CDR3 loop spans 13 amino acids. J was trimmed by 4 bases and V by 4 bases; bases with no gene match: 4. CDR1 SGHRS and CDR2 YFSETQ come from the germline V gene. The sample comprised peripheral blood. The chain couples TRBV5-1 to TRBJ1-2; 7 bases fit TRBD1. The sequence was collected from a man aged 18 to 35 with COVID-19, enrolled during active disease. CDR3 in amino acids: CASSIRQGYGYTF. CDR3 coding DNA: TGCGCCAGCAGCATTAGACAGGGCTATGGCTACACCTTC.